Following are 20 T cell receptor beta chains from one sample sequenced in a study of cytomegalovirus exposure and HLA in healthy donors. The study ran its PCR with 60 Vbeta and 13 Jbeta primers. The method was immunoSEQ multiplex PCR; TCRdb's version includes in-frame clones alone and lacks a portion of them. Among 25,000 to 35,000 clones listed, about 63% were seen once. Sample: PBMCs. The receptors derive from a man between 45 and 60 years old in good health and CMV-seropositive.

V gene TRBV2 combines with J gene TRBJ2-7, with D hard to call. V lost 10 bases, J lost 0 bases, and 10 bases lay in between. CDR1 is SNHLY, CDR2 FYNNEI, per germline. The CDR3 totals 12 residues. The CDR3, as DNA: TGTGCCATTTCAGTCTCCTCCTACGAGCAGTACTTC. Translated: CAISVSSYEQYF.

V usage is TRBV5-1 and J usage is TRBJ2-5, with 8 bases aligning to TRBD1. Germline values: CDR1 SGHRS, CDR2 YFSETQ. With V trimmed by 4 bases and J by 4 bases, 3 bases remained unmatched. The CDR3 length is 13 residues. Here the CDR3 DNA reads TGCGCCAGCAGCCCAGGGGGCGGAGAGACCCAGTACTTC. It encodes CASSPGGGETQYF.

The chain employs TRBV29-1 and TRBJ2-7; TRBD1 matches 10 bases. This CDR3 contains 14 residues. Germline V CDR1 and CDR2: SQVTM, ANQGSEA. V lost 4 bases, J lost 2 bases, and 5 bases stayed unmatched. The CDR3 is CSVARDRGAYEQYF. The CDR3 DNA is TGCAGCGTTGCCCGGGACAGGGGAGCCTACGAGCAGTACTTC.

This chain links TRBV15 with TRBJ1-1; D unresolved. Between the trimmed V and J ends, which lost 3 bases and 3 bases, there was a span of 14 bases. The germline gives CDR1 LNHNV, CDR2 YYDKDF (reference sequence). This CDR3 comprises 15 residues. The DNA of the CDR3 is TGTGCCACCAGCAGGATGGACTCGGAGGACACTGAAGCTTTCTTT. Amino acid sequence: CATSRMDSEDTEAFF. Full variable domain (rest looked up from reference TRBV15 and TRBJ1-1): DAMVIQNPRYQVTQFGKPVTLSCSQTLNHNVMYWYQQKSSQAPKLLFHYYDKDFNNEADTPDNFQSRRPNTSFCFLDIRSPGLGDTAMYLCATSRMDSEDTEAFFGQGTRLTVV.

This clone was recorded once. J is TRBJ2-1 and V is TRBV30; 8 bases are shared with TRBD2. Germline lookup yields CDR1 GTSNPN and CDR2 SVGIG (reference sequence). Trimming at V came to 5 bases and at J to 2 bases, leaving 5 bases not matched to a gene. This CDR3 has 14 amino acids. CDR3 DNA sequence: TGTGCCTGGTGCCGGGGACTAGCCTACAATGAGCAGTTCTTC. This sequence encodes CAWCRGLAYNEQFF.

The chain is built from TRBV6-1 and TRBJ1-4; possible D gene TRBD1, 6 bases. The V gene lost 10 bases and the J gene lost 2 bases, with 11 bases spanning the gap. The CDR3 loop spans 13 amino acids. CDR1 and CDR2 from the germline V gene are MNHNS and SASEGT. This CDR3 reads CATQGPTNEKLFF. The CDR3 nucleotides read TGTGCCACACAGGGACCTACTAATGAAAAACTGTTTTTT.

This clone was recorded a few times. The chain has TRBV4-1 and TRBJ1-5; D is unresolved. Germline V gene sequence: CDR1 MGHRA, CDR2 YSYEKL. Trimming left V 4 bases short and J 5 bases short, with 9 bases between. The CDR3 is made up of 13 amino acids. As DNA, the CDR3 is TGCGCCAGCAGCCGCTGGAGAGATCAGCCCCAGCATTTT. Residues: CASSRWRDQPQHF.

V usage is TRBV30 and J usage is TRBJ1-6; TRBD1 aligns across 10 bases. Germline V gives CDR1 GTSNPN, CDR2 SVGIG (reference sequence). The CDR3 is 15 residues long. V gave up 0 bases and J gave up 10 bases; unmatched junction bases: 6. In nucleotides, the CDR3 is TGTGCCTGGAGTGTCAGGACAGGGGGGGACTCACCCCTCCACTTT. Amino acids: CAWSVRTGGDSPLHF. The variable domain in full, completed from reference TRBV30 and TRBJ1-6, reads SQTIHQWPATLVQPVGSPLSLECTVEGTSNPNLYWYRQAAGRGLQLLFYSVGIGQISSEVPQNLSASRPQDRQFILSSKKLLLSDSGFYLCAWSVRTGGDSPLHFGNGTRLTVT.

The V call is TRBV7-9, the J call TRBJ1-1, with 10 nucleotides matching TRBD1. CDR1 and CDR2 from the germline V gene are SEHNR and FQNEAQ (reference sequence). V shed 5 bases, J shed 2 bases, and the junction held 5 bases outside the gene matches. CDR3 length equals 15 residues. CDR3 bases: TGTGCCAGCAGCAGTAGACAGGGGGCCAACACTGAAGCTTTCTTT. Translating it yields CASSSRQGANTEAFF.

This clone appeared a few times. The chain's CDR3 is CSGLQQETQYF. CDR3 bases: TGCAGCGGTCTCCAGCAAGAGACCCAGTACTTC. The chain recombines TRBV29-1 with TRBJ2-5; D is uncertain. V was shortened by 7 bases and J by 2 bases, with 8 bases between the two germline ends. Germline V gives CDR1 SQVTM, CDR2 ANQGSEA. The CDR3 has 11 residues.

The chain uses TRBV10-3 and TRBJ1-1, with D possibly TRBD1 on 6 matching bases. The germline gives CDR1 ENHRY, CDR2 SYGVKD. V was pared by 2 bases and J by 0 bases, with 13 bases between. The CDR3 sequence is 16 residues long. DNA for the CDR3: TGTGCCATCAGTGAGGACCCGGGACATCTGAACACTGAAGCTTTCTTT. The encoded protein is CAISEDPGHLNTEAFF.

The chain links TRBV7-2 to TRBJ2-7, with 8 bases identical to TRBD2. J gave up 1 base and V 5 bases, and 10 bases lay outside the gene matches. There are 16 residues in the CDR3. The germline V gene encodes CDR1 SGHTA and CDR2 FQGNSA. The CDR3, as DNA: TGTGCCAGCAGCGCTGTCGGCGGGGGGCGGTCCTACGAGCAGTACTTC. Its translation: CASSAVGGGRSYEQYF. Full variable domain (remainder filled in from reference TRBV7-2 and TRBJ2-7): GAGVSQSPSNKVTEKGKDVELRCDPISGHTALYWYRQSLGQGLEFLIYFQGNSAPDKSGLPSDRFSAERTGGSVSTLTIQRTQQEDSAVYLCASSAVGGGRSYEQYFGPGTRLTVT.

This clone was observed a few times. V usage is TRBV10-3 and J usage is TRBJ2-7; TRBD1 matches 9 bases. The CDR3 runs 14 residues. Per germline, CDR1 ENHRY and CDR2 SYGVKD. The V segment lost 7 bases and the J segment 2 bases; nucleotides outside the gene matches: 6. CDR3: CAITPGQGPYEQYF. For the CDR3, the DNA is TGTGCCATCACGCCGGGACAGGGACCCTACGAGCAGTACTTC.

This CDR3 is CASSQTGGGQPQHF. The DNA of the CDR3 is TGCGCCAGCAGCCAAACAGGGGGCGGGCAGCCCCAGCATTTT. The chain links TRBV4-1 to TRBJ1-5; 9 bases are shared with TRBD1. The germline V gene has CDR1 MGHRA and CDR2 YSYEKL. The ends lost 2 bases at V and 7 bases at J; junction bases unmatched: 3. The CDR3 is 14 residues long.

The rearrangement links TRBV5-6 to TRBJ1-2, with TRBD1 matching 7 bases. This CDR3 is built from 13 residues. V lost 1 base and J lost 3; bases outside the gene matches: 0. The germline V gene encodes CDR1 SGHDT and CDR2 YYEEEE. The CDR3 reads CASSLTGDYGYTF. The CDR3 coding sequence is TGTGCCAGCAGCTTGACAGGGGACTATGGCTACACCTTC. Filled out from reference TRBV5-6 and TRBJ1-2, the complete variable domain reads DAGVTQSPTHLIKTRGQQVTLRCSPKSGHDTVSWYQQALGQGPQFIFQYYEEEERQRGNFPDRFSGHQFPNYSSELNVNALLLGDSALYLCASSLTGDYGYTFGSGTRLTVV.

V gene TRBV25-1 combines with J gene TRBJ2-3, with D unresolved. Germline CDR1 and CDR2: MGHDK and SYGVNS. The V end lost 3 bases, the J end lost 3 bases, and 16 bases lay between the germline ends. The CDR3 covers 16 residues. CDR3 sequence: CASSDFASRRTDTQYF. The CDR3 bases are TGTGCCAGCAGTGATTTTGCGTCTAGAAGAACAGATACGCAGTATTTT. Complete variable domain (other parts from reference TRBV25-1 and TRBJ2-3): EADIYQTPRYLVIGTGKKITLECSQTMGHDKMYWYQQDPGMELHLIHYSYGVNSTEKGDLSSESTVSRIRTEHFPLTLESARPSHTSQYLCASSDFASRRTDTQYFGPGTRLTVL.

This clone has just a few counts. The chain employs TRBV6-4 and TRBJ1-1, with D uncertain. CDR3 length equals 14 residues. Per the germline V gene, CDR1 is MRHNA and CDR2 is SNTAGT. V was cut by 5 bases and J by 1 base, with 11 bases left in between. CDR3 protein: CASSREAGNTEAFF. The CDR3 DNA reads TGTGCCAGCAGTCGGGAAGCCGGGAACACTGAAGCTTTCTTT.

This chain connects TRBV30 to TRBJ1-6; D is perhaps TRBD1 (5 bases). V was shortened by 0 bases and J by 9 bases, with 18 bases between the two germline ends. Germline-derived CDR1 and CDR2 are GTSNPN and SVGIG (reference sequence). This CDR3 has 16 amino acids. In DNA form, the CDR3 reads TGTGCCTGGAGTGTCGCATTAACAGGTGCCGGTTCACCCCTCCACTTT. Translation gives CAWSVALTGAGSPLHF.

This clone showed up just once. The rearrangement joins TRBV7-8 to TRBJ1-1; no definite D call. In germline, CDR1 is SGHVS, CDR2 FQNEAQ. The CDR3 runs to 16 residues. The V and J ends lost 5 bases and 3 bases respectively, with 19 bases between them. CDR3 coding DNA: TGTGCCAGCAGCGTCTTGGCTGGAGAGACTGACACTGAAGCTTTCTTT. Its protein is CASSVLAGETDTEAFF.

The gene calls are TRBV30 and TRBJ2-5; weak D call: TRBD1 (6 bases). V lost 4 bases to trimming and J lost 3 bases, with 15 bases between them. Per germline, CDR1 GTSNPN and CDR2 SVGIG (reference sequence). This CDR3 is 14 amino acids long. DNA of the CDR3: TGTGCCTGGAAGACCTTGGACAGAAAAGAGACCCAGTACTTC. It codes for CAWKTLDRKETQYF.